These 28 T cell receptor beta chains share one sample of origin, sequenced in a study of a mutant IDH1 vaccine in newly diagnosed glioma. Clones were sequenced by immunoSEQ multiplex PCR, and TCRdb holds only the in-frame ones, with some missing. The table shows about 21,000 clones, with under 85% occurring only once. Time point defined: baseline, week 1 (first vaccination visit). The sample's treatment: pre-vaccination baseline after standard-of-care therapy. The starting material was PBMCs, obtained from a glioma patient treated with radiotherapy, temozolomide or both. All receptors come from a man aged 40-49 years with glioma.

The chain is built from TRBV6-1 and TRBJ1-5; unclear D gene. CDR1 and CDR2 (germline): MNHNS, SASEGT. V gave up 6 bases and J gave up 3 bases, with 12 bases separating them. CDR3 length: 14 amino acids. In nucleotides, the CDR3 is TGTGCCAGCAGGGGGTACGGCTACAATCAGCCCCAGCATTTT. Protein product: CASRGYGYNQPQHF.

This chain uses TRBV15 with TRBJ2-1; possibly TRBD1 for D (5 bases). Trimming left V 1 base short and J 2 bases short, with 9 bases between. CDR3 length: 15 residues. In germline, CDR1 is LNHNV, CDR2 YYDKDF (reference sequence). The CDR3 is CATSRAQAPYNEQFF. The CDR3 region has the DNA TGTGCCACCAGCAGAGCACAGGCGCCCTACAATGAGCAGTTCTTC.

This clone was observed a few times. This sample also contains other DNA sequences that code for the same CDR3. This rearrangement joins TRBV18 to TRBJ2-3; D not certain. Per germline, CDR1 KGHSH and CDR2 LQKENI. This CDR3 is built from 12 residues. The germline V and J ends were trimmed by 3 bases and 2 bases, with 3 bases remaining between them. The CDR3 sequence: CASSPSTDTQYF. The CDR3 DNA follows: TGTGCCAGCTCACCGTCCACAGATACGCAGTATTTT.

The chain uses TRBV4-1 and TRBJ1-1; unclear D gene. The CDR3 spans 15 residues. In germline, CDR1 is MGHRA, CDR2 YSYEKL. V lost 0 bases and J 10 bases, leaving 18 bases between the germline ends. The CDR3 sequence is CASSQDERSSMLAFF. The CDR3 DNA is TGCGCCAGCAGCCAAGATGAGCGTTCCAGCATGTTAGCTTTCTTT.

The chain combines TRBV30 with TRBJ2-7; 7 nucleotides line up with TRBD2. V was pared by 2 bases and J by 1 base, with 2 bases of the junction left unmatched. This CDR3 contains 13 residues. Germline values: CDR1 GTSNPN, CDR2 SVGIG (reference sequence). Here the CDR3 reads CAWSPGGSYEQYV. CDR3 bases: TGTGCCTGGAGTCCCGGGGGGTCCTACGAGCAGTACGTC.

This rearrangement joins TRBV25-1 to TRBJ1-1, with 8 bases that match TRBD1. Trimming took 4 bases from V and 2 from J; bases not matched to a gene: 3. This CDR3 region has 14 residues. Germline loops: CDR1 MGHDK, CDR2 SYGVNS. The CDR3 nucleotides are TGTGCCAGCAGTGCTCAGGGGGCCAACACTGAAGCTTTCTTT. It yields the protein CASSAQGANTEAFF.

The V and J genes are TRBV2 and TRBJ1-2; D perhaps matches TRBD1 (5 bases). Germline CDR1 and CDR2: SNHLY and FYNNEI. V lost 7 bases to trimming and J lost 4 bases, with 13 bases between them. This CDR3 contains 13 residues. CDR3 in amino acids: CASTLGQGYGYTF. For the CDR3, the DNA is TGTGCCAGCACTCTGGGCCAGGGCTATGGCTACACCTTC.

The chain is built from TRBV6-1 and TRBJ2-7, with a weak D call TRBD1 (6 bases). CDR1 is MNHNS, CDR2 SASEGT, per germline. This CDR3 has 15 amino acids. Trimming removed 5 bases from V and 3 bases from J, with 17 bases in between. CDR3 sequence: CASSSRDIGFYEQYV. Written as DNA, the CDR3 is TGTGCCAGCAGTAGCCGGGACATTGGTTTCTACGAGCAGTACGTC.

This rearrangement joins TRBV28 to TRBJ1-1; 8 nucleotides align to TRBD1. With 4 bases clipped from V and 0 bases from J, the junction kept 10 bases outside the gene matches. Looked up from germline, CDR1 is MDHEN and CDR2 is SYDVKM. CDR3 length: 17 amino acids. The CDR3 sequence is CASSWDRPSYLNTEAFF. The CDR3 bases are TGTGCCAGCAGTTGGGACAGGCCGTCTTACTTGAACACTGAAGCTTTCTTT.

The rearrangement links TRBV6-5 to TRBJ2-2; maybe TRBD1 (8 bases). V lost 8 bases to trimming and J lost 5 bases, with 15 bases between them. The germline gives CDR1 MNHEY, CDR2 SVGAGI. This CDR3 has 14 amino acids. CDR3 sequence reads: CASSNRGGTGELFF. The CDR3 nucleotides read TGTGCCAGCTCGAACAGGGGGGGAACCGGGGAGCTGTTTTTT.

CDR3 protein: CASSFQGLNTEAFF. The DNA for the CDR3 is TGTGCCAGCAGTTTTCAGGGACTGAACACTGAAGCTTTCTTT. The genes are TRBV28 and TRBJ1-1; TRBD1 is a possible D gene (5 bases). Trimming removed 3 bases from V and 0 bases from J, with 8 bases in between. Germline V gene lookup returns CDR1 MDHEN and CDR2 SYDVKM. The CDR3 loop spans 14 amino acids.

The rearrangement links TRBV29-1 to TRBJ1-1, with 9 positions matching TRBD1. This CDR3 is 15 amino acids long. The V and J ends lost 6 bases and 3 bases, in that order; junction bases with no gene match: 11. Per germline, CDR1 SQVTM and CDR2 ANQGSEA. CDR3 protein: CSVLTWTGADTEAFF. For the CDR3, the DNA is TGCAGCGTCCTCACCTGGACAGGGGCGGACACTGAAGCTTTCTTT.

This clone was recorded once. The chain joins TRBV5-1 to TRBJ1-2; D is ambiguous. Germline CDR1 is SGHRS and CDR2 is YFSETQ. V was clipped by 0 bases and J by 0 bases, with 6 bases between them. The CDR3 runs 14 residues. CDR3 bases: TGCGCCAGCAGCTTGGGACAAGCTAACTATGGCTACACCTTC. This codes for CASSLGQANYGYTF.

This sequence joins TRBV5-1 and TRBJ2-7; tentatively, D is TRBD1 or TRBD2 (5 bases each). The V end lost 2 bases, the J end lost 5 bases, and 14 bases lay between the germline ends. The germline V gene encodes CDR1 SGHRS and CDR2 YFSETQ. There are 14 residues in the CDR3. The CDR3: CASSLGAASHEQYF. For the CDR3, the DNA is TGCGCCAGCAGCTTAGGGGCTGCTAGCCACGAGCAGTACTTC.

This clone appeared once. The chain employs TRBV29-1 and TRBJ2-2, with D uncertain. Trimming removed 7 bases from V and 1 base from J, with 13 bases in between. This CDR3 contains 14 residues. Germline loops: CDR1 SQVTM, CDR2 ANQGSEA. CDR3 coding DNA: TGCAGCGCGTCGGAGAATAGGAACACCGGGGAGCTGTTTTTT. Amino acid sequence: CSASENRNTGELFF.

CDR3 protein: CAWAQGYSNQPQHF. CDR3 bases: TGTGCCTGGGCTCAGGGATATAGCAATCAGCCCCAGCATTTT. The rearrangement joins TRBV30 to TRBJ1-5, with a weak D call TRBD1 (5 bases). There are 14 residues in the CDR3. With 5 bases removed from V and 0 bases from J, the gap between germline ends came to 11 bases. Germline CDR1 and CDR2: GTSNPN and SVGIG (reference sequence). Supplemented by reference TRBV30 and TRBJ1-5, the full variable domain reads SQTIHQWPATLVQPVGSPLSLECTVEGTSNPNLYWYRQAAGRGLQLLFYSVGIGQISSEVPQNLSASRPQDRQFILSSKKLLLSDSGFYLCAWAQGYSNQPQHFGDGTRLSIL.

This chain joins TRBV13 and TRBJ2-3; tentative D call: TRBD1 (6 bases). CDR1 and CDR2 (germline): PRHDT, FYEKMQ (reference sequence). The CDR3 runs 14 residues. V was shortened by 0 bases and J by 6 bases, with 10 bases between the two germline ends. CDR3 region: CASSLGARGDTQYF. Here the CDR3 DNA reads TGTGCCAGCAGCTTAGGGGCTAGGGGGGATACGCAGTATTTT.

The V and J genes are TRBV30 and TRBJ1-2; TRBD1 is a possible D gene (6 bases). Per the germline V gene, CDR1 is GTSNPN and CDR2 is SVGIG (reference sequence). The CDR3 extends over 13 amino acids. V was pared by 4 bases and J by 8 bases, with 17 bases between. The CDR3 is CAWNLQGILGYTF. Written as DNA, the CDR3 is TGTGCCTGGAATCTACAGGGTATCTTGGGCTACACCTTC.

V usage is TRBV5-1 and J usage is TRBJ2-3; 14 nucleotides agree with TRBD2. V lost 4 bases and J lost 0; bases outside the gene matches: 10. Germline V gene data show CDR1 as SGHRS and CDR2 as YFSETQ. The CDR3 is made up of 19 amino acids. The CDR3 sequence: CASSRTGLAGETSTDTQYF. CDR3 sequence (DNA): TGCGCCAGCAGCCGTACGGGACTAGCGGGGGAGACTAGCACAGATACGCAGTATTTT.

The J gene is TRBJ1-1, the V gene TRBV10-3, with D perhaps matching TRBD1 (5 bases). The CDR3 covers 15 residues. Germline CDR1 is ENHRY and CDR2 is SYGVKD. Trimming removed 0 bases at V and 1 base at J, with 9 bases between. CDR3 DNA: TGTGCCATCAGTGAGTCGAGGGGAGGGAACACTGAAGCTTTCTTT. It is translated as CAISESRGGNTEAFF.

The rearrangement links TRBV28 to TRBJ1-4; 7 nucleotides agree with TRBD1. This CDR3 spans 12 amino acids. Trimming removed 5 bases from V and 14 bases from J; junction bases left unmatched: 8. Germline V gives CDR1 MDHEN, CDR2 SYDVKM. CDR3 in DNA: TGTGCCAGCAGTACGACAACAGGGGCGCTGTTTTTT. It yields the protein CASSTTTGALFF. The complete variable domain, with remaining parts taken from reference TRBV28 and TRBJ1-4, reads DVKVTQSSRYLVKRTGEKVFLECVQDMDHENMFWYRQDPGLGLRLIYFSYDVKMKEKGDIPEGYSVSREKKERFSLILESASTNQTSMYLCASSTTTGALFFGSGTQLSVL.

The chain has TRBV19 and TRBJ2-3; a weak D match, TRBD2 (6 bases). The germline CDR1 and CDR2 sequences are LNHDA and SQIVND (reference sequence). The ends were cut back, 3 bases at V and 1 base at J, with 14 bases in the middle. CDR3 length equals 16 residues. The chain's CDR3 is CASSIGAGGGTDTQYF. The CDR3 coding sequence is TGTGCCAGTAGTATTGGTGCGGGCGGGGGCACAGATACGCAGTATTTT.

The chain is built from TRBV27 and TRBJ1-2; D is unresolved. This CDR3 comprises 15 residues. The germline gives CDR1 MNHEY, CDR2 SMNVEV (reference sequence). With 0 bases removed from V and 1 base from J, the gap between germline ends came to 9 bases. The CDR3: CASSLSIGINYGYTF. The CDR3 DNA is TGTGCCAGCAGTTTATCAATAGGGATTAACTATGGCTACACCTTC.

This chain connects TRBV5-1 to TRBJ2-3, with D maybe TRBD1 (6 bases). V lost 2 bases and J lost 6, with 7 bases in between. Per the germline V gene, CDR1 is SGHRS and CDR2 is YFSETQ. This CDR3 is 12 amino acids long. The DNA of the CDR3 is TGCGCCAGCAGCTTTACAGGGGATACGCAGTATTTT. This gives the protein CASSFTGDTQYF. The full variable domain, its missing parts supplied by reference TRBV5-1 and TRBJ2-3, is KAGVTQTPRYLIKTRGQQVTLSCSPISGHRSVSWYQQTPGQGLQFLFEYFSETQRNKGNFPGRFSGRQFSNSRSEMNVSTLELGDSALYLCASSFTGDTQYFGPGTRLTVL.

V and J are TRBV29-1 and TRBJ1-6; D possibly corresponds to TRBD1 (5 bases). The CDR3 is made up of 15 amino acids. Per germline, CDR1 SQVTM and CDR2 ANQGSEA. V lost 4 bases to trimming and J lost 0 bases, with 10 bases between them. The CDR3: CSVGGQGSYNSPLHF. Written as DNA, the CDR3 is TGCAGCGTTGGTGGACAAGGCTCCTATAATTCACCCCTCCACTTT. The whole variable domain, filled in from reference TRBV29-1 and TRBJ1-6, reads SAVISQKPSRDICQRGTSLTIQCQVDSQVTMMFWYRQQPGQSLTLIATANQGSEATYESGFVIDKFPISRPNLTFSTLTVSNMSPEDSSIYLCSVGGQGSYNSPLHFGNGTRLTVT.

The count of this clone is one. V and J are TRBV29-1 and TRBJ1-4; D might be TRBD1 (5 bases). Trimming cost V 6 bases and J 0 bases, with 8 bases left between them. In germline, CDR1 is SQVTM, CDR2 ANQGSEA. The CDR3 contains 13 residues. The CDR3 spells CSVRGATNEKLFF. CDR3 DNA: TGCAGCGTGCGAGGGGCAACTAATGAAAAACTGTTTTTT.

J is TRBJ1-6 and V is TRBV30, with 7 bases fitting TRBD1. Germline trimming cut 0 bases from V and 10 bases from J; bases unmatched to any gene: 6. CDR3 length equals 14 residues. Germline CDR1 is GTSNPN and CDR2 is SVGIG (reference sequence). In DNA, the CDR3 is TGTGCCTGGAGTGTAGAAACAGGGGTCTCACCCCTCCACTTT. Translated: CAWSVETGVSPLHF.

The rearrangement uses TRBV5-6 and TRBJ2-3; 14 bases align to TRBD2. Germline values: CDR1 SGHDT, CDR2 YYEEEE. This CDR3 comprises 16 residues. With V trimmed by 4 bases and J by 6 bases, 7 bases remained unmatched. DNA for the CDR3: TGTGCCAGCAGCGTGGGACTAGCGGGGGTTGGGGATACGCAGTATTTT. Translation gives CASSVGLAGVGDTQYF.